This TCR beta chain was obtained from a study of control samples from healthy donors and cancer patients. Repertoires were generated with immunoSEQ multiplex PCR, while TCRdb's copy carries only in-frame clones and drops some. This table has 190,000 or so clones, over 80% appearing once. This clone was found once. CDR1 and CDR2 from the germline V gene are MNHEY and SVGAGI. Trimming took 8 bases from V and 11 from J; bases not matched to a gene: 14. This CDR3 region has 14 residues. The source is a man aged 18 to 29 in good health. V usage is TRBV6-5 and J usage is TRBJ1-1; TRBD1 aligns across 10 bases. Sequencing was carried out using blood. The CDR3: CASPRQGAKFRAFF. CDR3 sequence (DNA): TGTGCCAGCCCGCGACAGGGGGCGAAATTTCGGGCTTTCTTT.